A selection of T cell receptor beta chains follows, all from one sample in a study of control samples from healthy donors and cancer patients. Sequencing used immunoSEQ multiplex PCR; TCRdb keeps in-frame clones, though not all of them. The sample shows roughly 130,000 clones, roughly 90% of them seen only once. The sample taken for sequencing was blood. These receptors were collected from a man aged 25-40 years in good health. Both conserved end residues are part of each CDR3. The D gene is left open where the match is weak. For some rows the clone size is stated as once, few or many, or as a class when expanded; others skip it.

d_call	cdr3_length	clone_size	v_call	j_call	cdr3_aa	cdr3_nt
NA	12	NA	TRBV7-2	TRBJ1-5	CASSLEGQPQHF	TGTGCCAGCAGCTTAGAGGGCCAGCCCCAGCATTTT
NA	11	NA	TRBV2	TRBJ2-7	CASSEGREQYF	TGTGCCAGCAGTGAGGGCAGGGAGCAGTACTTC
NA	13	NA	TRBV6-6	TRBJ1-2	CASRDRDIYGYTF	TGTGCCAGCAGGGACCGCGACATCTATGGCTACACCTTC
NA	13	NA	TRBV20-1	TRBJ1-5	CSASLGLSQPQHF	TGCAGTGCTAGTTTGGGCTTGAGTCAGCCCCAGCATTTT
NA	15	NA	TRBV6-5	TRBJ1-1	CASSPFWREMAEAFF	TGTGCCAGCAGCCCATTTTGGAGGGAAATGGCTGAAGCTTTCTTT
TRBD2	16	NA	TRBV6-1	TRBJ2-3	CASSGTLAGGADTQYF	TGTGCCAGCAGTGGGACCCTAGCGGGAGGGGCAGATACGCAGTATTTT
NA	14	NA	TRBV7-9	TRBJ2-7	CASSSNRKSYEQYF	TGTGCCAGCAGCTCGAACAGAAAATCCTACGAGCAGTACTTC
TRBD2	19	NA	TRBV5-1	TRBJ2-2	CASSLDPISSGSRAGELFF	TGCGCCAGCAGCTTGGACCCCATTTCTAGCGGGAGTCGTGCCGGGGAGCTGTTTTTT
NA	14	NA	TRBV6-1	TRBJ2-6	CASSEISGANVLTF	TGTGCCAGCAGTGAAATCTCTGGGGCCAACGTCCTGACTTTC
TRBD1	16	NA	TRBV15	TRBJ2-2	CATSRAYRTGGGELFF	TGTGCCACCAGCAGAGCCTACCGGACAGGGGGCGGGGAGCTGTTTTTT
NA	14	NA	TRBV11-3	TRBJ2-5	CASSLVASVETQYF	TGTGCCAGCAGCTTAGTAGCGAGTGTGGAGACCCAGTACTTC
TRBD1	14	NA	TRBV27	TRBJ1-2	CASGGTGTAYGYTF	TGTGCCAGCGGGGGGACAGGTACCGCTTATGGCTACACCTTC
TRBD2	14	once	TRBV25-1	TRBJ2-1	CASRLAGDYNEQFF	TGTGCCAGCAGGCTAGCGGGAGACTACAATGAGCAGTTCTTC
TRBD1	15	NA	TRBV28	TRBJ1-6	CASSFGTGVQAPLHF	TGTGCCAGCAGTTTCGGGACAGGCGTCCAAGCACCCCTCCACTTT
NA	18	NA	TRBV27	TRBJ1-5	CASSLTFPSNNPGQPQHF	TGTGCCAGCAGTTTAACGTTCCCCTCCAACAATCCAGGTCAGCCCCAGCATTTT
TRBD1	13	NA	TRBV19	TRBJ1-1	CASRLGQGAEAFF	TGTGCCAGTAGGTTGGGACAGGGGGCTGAAGCTTTCTTT
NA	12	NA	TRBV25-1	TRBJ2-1	CASSELDREQFF	TGTGCCAGCAGTGAATTAGACAGGGAGCAGTTCTTC
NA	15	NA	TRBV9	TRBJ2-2	CASSVGASHTGELFF	TGTGCCAGCAGCGTAGGGGCGAGCCACACCGGGGAGCTGTTTTTT
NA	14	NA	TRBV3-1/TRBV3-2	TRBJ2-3	CASSQILGSDTQYF	TGTGCCAGCAGCCAAATTCTGGGGTCAGATACGCAGTATTTT
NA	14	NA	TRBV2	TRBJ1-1	CASSLGTQSLEAFF	TGTGCCAGCTCATTGGGCACCCAAAGCCTTGAAGCTTTCTTT
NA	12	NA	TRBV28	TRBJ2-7	CASSLKNYEQYF	TGTGCCAGCAGTCTCAAGAACTACGAGCAGTACTTC
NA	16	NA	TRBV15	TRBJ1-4	CATSRDLGRGTEKLFF	TGTGCCACCAGCAGAGATTTGGGGAGGGGAACGGAAAAACTGTTTTTT
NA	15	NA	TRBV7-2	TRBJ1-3	CASSLSKGSGNTIYF	TGTGCCAGCAGCCTAAGTAAGGGTTCTGGAAACACCATATATTTT
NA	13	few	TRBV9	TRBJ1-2	CASSLDSNYGYTF	TGTGCCAGCAGCTTGGACAGTAACTATGGCTACACCTTC
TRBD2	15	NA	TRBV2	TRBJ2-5	CASRGLAGGQETQYF	TGTGCCAGCAGGGGACTAGCGGGAGGCCAAGAGACCCAGTACTTC
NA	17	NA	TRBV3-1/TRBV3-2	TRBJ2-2	CASSQVVSGPNTGELFF	TGTGCCAGCAGCCAAGTGGTCAGCGGGCCGAACACCGGGGAGCTGTTTTTT
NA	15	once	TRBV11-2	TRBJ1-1	CASSLTDSWNTEAFF	TGTGCCAGCAGCCTTACCGACTCCTGGAACACTGAAGCTTTCTTT
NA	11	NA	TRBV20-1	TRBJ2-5	CSALALETQYF	TGCAGTGCTCTAGCTCTTGAGACCCAGTACTTC
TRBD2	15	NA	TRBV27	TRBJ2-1	CASRRTSGRYNEQFF	TGTGCCAGCAGGAGGACTAGCGGGAGATACAATGAGCAGTTCTTC
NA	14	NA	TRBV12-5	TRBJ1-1	CASAMSAGNTEAFF	TGTGCCAGTGCGATGTCTGCGGGGAACACTGAAGCTTTCTTT
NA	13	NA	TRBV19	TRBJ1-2	CASSIVRNYGYTF	TGTGCCAGTAGTATTGTCCGGAACTATGGCTACACCTTC
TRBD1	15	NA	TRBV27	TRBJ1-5	CASSQGAGSNQPQHF	TGTGCCAGCAGCCAGGGGGCAGGGAGCAATCAGCCCCAGCATTTT
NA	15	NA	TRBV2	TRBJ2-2	CASKRGARLGGELFF	TGTGCCAGCAAGAGGGGGGCTAGACTAGGCGGGGAGCTGTTTTTT
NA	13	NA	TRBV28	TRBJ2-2	CASSSPAPGELFF	TGTGCCAGCAGTTCCCCTGCGCCCGGGGAGCTGTTTTTT
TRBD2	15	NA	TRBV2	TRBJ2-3	CASSETSGNTDTQYF	TGTGCCAGCAGTGAGACTAGCGGAAACACAGATACGCAGTATTTT
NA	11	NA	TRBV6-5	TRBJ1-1	CASEEYTEAFF	TGTGCCAGCGAAGAATACACTGAAGCTTTCTTT
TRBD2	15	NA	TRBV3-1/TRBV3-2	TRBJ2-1	CASSQGLAGAIEQFF	TGTGCCAGCAGCCAGGGACTAGCGGGAGCAATTGAGCAGTTCTTC
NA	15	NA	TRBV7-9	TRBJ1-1	CASSLFEGVNTEAFF	TGTGCCAGCAGCTTATTCGAGGGAGTGAACACTGAAGCTTTCTTT
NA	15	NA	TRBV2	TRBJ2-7	CASTRFSGGSNEQYF	TGTGCCAGCACGAGATTTTCGGGGGGCAGCAACGAGCAGTACTTC
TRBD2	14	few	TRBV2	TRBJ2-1	CASSVGTSGDEQFF	TGTGCCAGCAGTGTTGGGACTAGCGGTGATGAGCAGTTCTTC
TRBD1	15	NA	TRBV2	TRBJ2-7	CASSYTGVRSYEQYF	TGTGCCAGCAGTTATACAGGGGTTAGATCCTACGAGCAGTACTTC
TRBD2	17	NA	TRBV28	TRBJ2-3	CASSTLLAGGIRDTQYF	TGTGCCAGCAGTACCCTCTTAGCGGGAGGGATCAGAGATACGCAGTATTTT
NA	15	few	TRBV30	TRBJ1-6	CAWSGGSNHNSPLHF	TGTGCCTGGAGTGGCGGGAGTAACCATAATTCACCCCTCCACTTT
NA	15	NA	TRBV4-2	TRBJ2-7	CASSEERGGSEEQYF	TGTGCCAGCAGCGAAGAGAGGGGGGGGTCTGAGGAGCAGTACTTC
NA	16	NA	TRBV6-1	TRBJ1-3	CASSEALELTGNTIYF	TGTGCCAGCAGTGAAGCGTTAGAGCTTACTGGAAACACCATATATTTT
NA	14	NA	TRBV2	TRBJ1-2	CASSAPHQNYGYTF	TGTGCCAGCAGTGCCCCACACCAGAACTATGGCTACACCTTC
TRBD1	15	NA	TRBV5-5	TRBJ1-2	CASIRGTGVNYGYTF	TGTGCCAGCATCCGAGGGACAGGGGTTAACTATGGCTACACCTTC
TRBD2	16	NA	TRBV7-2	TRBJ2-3	CASSLVLAGVGDTQYF	TGTGCCAGCAGCTTAGTTCTAGCGGGAGTTGGGGATACGCAGTATTTT
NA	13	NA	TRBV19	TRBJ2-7	CASSIGTAYEQYF	TGTGCCAGTAGTATCGGGACCGCCTACGAGCAGTACTTC
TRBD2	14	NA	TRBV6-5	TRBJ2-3	CASRTSGTSDTQYF	TGTGCCAGCCGGACTAGCGGGACGTCAGATACGCAGTATTTT
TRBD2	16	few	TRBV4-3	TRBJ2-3	CASSPNPGGFTDTQYF	TGCGCCAGCAGCCCCAATCCGGGAGGCTTCACAGATACGCAGTATTTT
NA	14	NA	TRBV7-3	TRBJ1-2	CASSLNGGGYGYTF	TGTGCCAGCAGCTTAAATGGGGGAGGCTATGGCTACACCTTC